This T cell receptor (beta chain) emerged from a study of brain T cells in children with intractable seizures. The V gene's germline CDR1 is MNHNY and CDR2 SVGAGI (reference sequence). This CDR3 has 14 amino acids. V was clipped by 7 bases and J by 12 bases, with 24 bases between them. Sample time point: blood from clinic visit 5 months post-surgery; TSC patient then seizure free. The sequenced cases were selected for having the highest brain T cell transcript signatures. Before surgery, patients took at least one anti-epileptic drug. This clone was observed a single time. No antigen is known for it. Study-wide results and limits: Patients' HCMV serostatus was unknown; virus specificity rests on CDR3 similarity alone. Clones missing pre-surgery may reflect undersampling of that blood sample.

The data were produced by immunoSEQ multiplex PCR, yet TCRdb's version contains in-frame clones alone and is incomplete. The table records 300,000 to 400,000 clones, roughly 92% of them present only once. The TCR originated in a boy in the first two years of life with tuberous sclerosis and intractable seizures. The rearrangement uses TRBV6-6 and TRBJ1-2; possible D gene TRBD1, 5 bases. The source was peripheral blood, collected about 5 months after surgery. In DNA, the CDR3 is TGTGCCAGCAAGGAACAGGTTATTAGCTCGGGCGACACCTTC. Its translation: CASKEQVISSGDTF.